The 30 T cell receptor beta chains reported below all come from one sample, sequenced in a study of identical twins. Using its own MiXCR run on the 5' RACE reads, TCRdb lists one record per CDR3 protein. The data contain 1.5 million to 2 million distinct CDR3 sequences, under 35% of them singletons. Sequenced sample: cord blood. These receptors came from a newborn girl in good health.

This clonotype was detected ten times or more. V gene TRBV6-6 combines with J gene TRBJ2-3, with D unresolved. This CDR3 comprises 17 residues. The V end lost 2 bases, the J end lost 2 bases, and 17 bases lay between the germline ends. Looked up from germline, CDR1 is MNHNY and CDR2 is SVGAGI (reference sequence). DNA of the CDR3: TGTGCCAGCAGTTACGCGCGAGTGGACGCAACCACAGATACGCAGTATTTT. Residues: CASSYARVDATTDTQYF.

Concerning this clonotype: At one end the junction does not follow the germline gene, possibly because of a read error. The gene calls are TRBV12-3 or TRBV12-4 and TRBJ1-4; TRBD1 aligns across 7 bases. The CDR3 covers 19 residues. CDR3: CASSIAFHGQASGDEKLFF. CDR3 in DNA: TGTGCCAGCAGTATAGCATTTCACGGACAGGCCTCAGGGGATGAAAAACTGTTTTTT.

The CDR3 bases are TGTGCCAGCAGCTTGGCCTCTAGCACCACAGATACGCAGTATTTT. Its translation: CASSLASSTTDTQYF. This chain joins TRBV5-6 and TRBJ2-3; D possibly corresponds to TRBD2 (5 bases). V shed 0 bases and J shed 2 bases, with 10 bases lying between them. The CDR3 extends over 15 amino acids. Germline CDR1 SGHDT, CDR2 YYEEEE.

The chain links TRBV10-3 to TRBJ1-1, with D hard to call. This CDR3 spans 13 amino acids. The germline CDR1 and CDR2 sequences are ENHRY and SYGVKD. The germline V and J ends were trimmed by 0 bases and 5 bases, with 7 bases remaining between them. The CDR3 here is CAISESTSTEAFF. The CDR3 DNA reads TGTGCCATCAGTGAGTCGACTTCGACTGAAGCTTTCTTT.

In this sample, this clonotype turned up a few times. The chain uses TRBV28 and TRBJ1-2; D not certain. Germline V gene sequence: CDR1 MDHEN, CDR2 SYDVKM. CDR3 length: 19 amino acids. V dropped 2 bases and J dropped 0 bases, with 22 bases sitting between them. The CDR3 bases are TGTGCCAGCAGTTTAAATTGGTGGTTTCCTTTGTCGGCTAACTATGGCTACACCTTC. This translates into CASSLNWWFPLSANYGYTF.

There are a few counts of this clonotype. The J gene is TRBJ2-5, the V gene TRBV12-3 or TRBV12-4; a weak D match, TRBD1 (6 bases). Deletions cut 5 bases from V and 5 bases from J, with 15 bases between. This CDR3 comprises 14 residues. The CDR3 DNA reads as TGTGCCAGCAGTGGAATCAGGGGTTGGGAGACCCAGTACTTC. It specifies CASSGIRGWETQYF.

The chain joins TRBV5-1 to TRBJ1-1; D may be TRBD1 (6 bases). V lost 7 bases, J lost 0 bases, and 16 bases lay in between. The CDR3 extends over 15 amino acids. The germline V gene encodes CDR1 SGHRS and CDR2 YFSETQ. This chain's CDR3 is CASGPGTTMNTEAFF. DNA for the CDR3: TGCGCCAGCGGGCCCGGGACAACCATGAACACTGAAGCTTTCTTT.

CDR3: CATSVRTSGISYEQYF. The CDR3 DNA sequence: TGTGCCACCAGTGTCAGGACTAGCGGGATCTCCTACGAGCAGTACTTC. The V and J genes are TRBV24-1 and TRBJ2-7, with 12 bases lining up with TRBD2. J lost 0 bases, V lost 5 bases, and 4 bases had no gene match. The CDR3 length is 16 residues. From germline, CDR1 is KGHDR and CDR2 SFDVKD.

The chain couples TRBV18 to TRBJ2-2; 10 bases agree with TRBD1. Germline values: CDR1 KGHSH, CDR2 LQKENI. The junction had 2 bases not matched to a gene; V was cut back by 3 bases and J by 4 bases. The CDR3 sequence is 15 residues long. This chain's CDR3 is CASSPRTGGTGELFF. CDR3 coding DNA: TGTGCCAGCTCACCGAGGACAGGGGGCACCGGGGAGCTGTTTTTT.

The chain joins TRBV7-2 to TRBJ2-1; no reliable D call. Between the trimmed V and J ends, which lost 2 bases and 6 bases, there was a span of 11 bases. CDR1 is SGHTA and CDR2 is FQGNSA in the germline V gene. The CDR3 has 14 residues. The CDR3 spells CASSLWVLSNEQFF. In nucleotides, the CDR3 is TGTGCCAGCAGCTTATGGGTCTTAAGCAATGAGCAGTTCTTC.

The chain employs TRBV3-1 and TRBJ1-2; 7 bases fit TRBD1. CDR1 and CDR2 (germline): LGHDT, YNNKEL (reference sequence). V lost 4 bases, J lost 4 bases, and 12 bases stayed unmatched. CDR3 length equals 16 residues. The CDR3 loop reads CASSRRQGWGFYGYTF. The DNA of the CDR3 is TGTGCCAGCAGCCGAAGACAGGGCTGGGGTTTCTATGGCTACACCTTC.

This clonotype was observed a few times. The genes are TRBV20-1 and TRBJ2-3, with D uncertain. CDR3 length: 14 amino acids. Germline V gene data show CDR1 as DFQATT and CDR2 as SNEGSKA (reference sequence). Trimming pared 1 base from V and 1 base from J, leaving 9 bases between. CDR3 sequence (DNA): TGCAGTGCTAGAGTCGCTTACCGCACAGATACGCAGTATTTT. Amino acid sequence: CSARVAYRTDTQYF.

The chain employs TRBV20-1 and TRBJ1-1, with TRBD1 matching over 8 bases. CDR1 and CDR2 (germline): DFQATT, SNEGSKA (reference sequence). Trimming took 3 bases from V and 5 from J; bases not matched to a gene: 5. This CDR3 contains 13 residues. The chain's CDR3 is CSARYRGRTEAFF. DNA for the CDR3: TGCAGTGCTAGGTACAGGGGGAGAACTGAAGCTTTCTTT.

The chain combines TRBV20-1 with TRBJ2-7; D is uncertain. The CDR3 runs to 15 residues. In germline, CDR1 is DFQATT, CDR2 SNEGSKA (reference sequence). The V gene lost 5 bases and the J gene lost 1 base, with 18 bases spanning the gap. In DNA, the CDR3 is TGCAGTGCTTTCCCCGTGATGGTGCCTTCCTACGAGCAGTACTTC. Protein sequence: CSAFPVMVPSYEQYF.

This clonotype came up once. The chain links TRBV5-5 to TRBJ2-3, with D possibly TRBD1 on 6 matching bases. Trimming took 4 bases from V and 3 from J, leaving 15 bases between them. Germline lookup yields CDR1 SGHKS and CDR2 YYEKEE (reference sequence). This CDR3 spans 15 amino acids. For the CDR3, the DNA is TGTGCCAGCAGCCGACAGGCGGTTGGAACAGATACGCAGTATTTT. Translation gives CASSRQAVGTDTQYF.

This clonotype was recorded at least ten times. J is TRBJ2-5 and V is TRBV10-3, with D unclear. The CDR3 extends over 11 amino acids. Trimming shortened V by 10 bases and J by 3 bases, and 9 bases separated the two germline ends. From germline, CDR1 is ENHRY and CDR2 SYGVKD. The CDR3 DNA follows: TGTGCCACTCGTACTGAAGAGACCCAGTACTTC. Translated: CATRTEETQYF.

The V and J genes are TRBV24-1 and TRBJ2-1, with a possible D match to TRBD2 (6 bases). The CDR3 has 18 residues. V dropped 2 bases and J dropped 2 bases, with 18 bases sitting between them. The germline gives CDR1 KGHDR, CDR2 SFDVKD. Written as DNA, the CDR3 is TGTGCCACCAGTGATTCTTTAGTTAGGGACTGGACCTACAATGAGCAGTTCTTC. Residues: CATSDSLVRDWTYNEQFF.

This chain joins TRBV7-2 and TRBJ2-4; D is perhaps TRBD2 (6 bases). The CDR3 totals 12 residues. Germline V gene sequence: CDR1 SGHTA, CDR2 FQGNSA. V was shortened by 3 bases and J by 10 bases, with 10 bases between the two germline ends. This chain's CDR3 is CASSLEGTIQYF. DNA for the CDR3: TGTGCCAGCAGCTTGGAAGGGACTATTCAGTACTTC.

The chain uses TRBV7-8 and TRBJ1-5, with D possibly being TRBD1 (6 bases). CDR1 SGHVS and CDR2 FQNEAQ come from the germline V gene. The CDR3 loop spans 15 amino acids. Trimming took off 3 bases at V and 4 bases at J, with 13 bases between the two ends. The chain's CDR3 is CASSFKGGGNQPQHF. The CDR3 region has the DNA TGTGCCAGCAGCTTTAAAGGAGGGGGAAATCAGCCCCAGCATTTT. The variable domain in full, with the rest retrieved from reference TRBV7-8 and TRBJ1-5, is GAGVSQSPRYKVAKRGQDVALRCDPISGHVSLFWYQQALGQGPEFLTYFQNEAQLDKSGLPSDRFFAERPEGSVSTLKIQRTQQEDSAVYLCASSFKGGGNQPQHFGDGTRLSIL.

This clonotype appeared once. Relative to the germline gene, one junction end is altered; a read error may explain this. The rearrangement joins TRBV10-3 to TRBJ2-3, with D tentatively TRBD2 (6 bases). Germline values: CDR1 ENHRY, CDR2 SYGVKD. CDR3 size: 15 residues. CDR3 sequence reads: CAISDSAGSTGTQYF. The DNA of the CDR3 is TGTGCCATCAGTGATAGTGCGGGGAGCACAGGTACGCAGTATTTT.

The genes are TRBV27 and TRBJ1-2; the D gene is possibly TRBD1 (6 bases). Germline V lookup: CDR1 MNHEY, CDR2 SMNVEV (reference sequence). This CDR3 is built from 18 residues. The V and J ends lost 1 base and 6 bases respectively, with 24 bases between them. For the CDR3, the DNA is TGTGCCAGCAGTTTATTTCTGGGGGCAGGGGATTTATCTAATGGCTACACCTTC. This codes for CASSLFLGAGDLSNGYTF.

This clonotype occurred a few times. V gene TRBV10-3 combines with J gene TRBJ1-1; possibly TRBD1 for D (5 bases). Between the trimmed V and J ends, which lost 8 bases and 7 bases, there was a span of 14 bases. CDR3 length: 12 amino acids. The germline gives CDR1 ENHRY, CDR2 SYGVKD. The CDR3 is CAIGGFGGEAFF. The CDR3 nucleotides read TGTGCCATCGGAGGTTTTGGGGGTGAAGCTTTCTTT.

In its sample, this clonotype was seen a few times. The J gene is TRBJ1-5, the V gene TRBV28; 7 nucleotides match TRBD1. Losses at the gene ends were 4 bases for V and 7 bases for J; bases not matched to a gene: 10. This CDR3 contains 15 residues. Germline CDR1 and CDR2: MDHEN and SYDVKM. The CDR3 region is CASSYPTGVVQPQHF. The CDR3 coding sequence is TGTGCCAGCAGTTACCCTACAGGGGTTGTACAGCCCCAGCATTTT.

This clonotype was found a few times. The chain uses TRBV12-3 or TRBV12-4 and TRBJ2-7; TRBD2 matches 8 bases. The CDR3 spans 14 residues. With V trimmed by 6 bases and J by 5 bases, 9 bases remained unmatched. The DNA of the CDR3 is TGTGCCAGCAGCTTAAGCGGGAGTGTCGACGAGCAGTACTTC. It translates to CASSLSGSVDEQYF.

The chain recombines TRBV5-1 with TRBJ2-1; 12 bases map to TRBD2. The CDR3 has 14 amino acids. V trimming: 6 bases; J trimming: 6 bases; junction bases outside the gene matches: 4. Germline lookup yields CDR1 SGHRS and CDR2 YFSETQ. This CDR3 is CASTLAGGLNEQFF. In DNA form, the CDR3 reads TGCGCCAGCACCCTAGCGGGAGGGCTCAATGAGCAGTTCTTC.

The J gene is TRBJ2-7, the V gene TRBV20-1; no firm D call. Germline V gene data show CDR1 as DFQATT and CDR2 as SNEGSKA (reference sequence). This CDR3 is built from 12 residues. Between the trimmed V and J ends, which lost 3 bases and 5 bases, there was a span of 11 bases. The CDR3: CSASRVGDEQYF. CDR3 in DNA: TGCAGTGCTAGTCGGGTAGGCGACGAGCAGTACTTC.

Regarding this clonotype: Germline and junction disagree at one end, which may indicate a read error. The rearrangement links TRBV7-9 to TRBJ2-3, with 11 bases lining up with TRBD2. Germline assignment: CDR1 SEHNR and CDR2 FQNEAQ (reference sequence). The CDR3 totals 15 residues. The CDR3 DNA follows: TGTGCCAGCAGTGGCACTAGCGGGAGCAAAGATACGCAGTATTTT. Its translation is CASSGTSGSKDTQYF.

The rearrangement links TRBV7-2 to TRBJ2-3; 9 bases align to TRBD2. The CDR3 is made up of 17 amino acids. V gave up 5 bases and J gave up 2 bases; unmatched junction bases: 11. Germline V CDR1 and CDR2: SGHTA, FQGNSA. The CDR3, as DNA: TGTGCCAGCAGCCCAATGCACCTAGCGGGATCCACAGATACGCAGTATTTT. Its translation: CASSPMHLAGSTDTQYF.

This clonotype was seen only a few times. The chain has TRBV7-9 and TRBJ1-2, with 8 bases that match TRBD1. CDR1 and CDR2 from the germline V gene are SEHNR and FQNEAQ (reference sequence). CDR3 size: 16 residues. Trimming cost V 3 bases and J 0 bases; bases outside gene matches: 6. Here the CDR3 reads CASSFDPQGANYGYTF. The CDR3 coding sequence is TGTGCCAGCAGCTTTGACCCACAGGGGGCTAACTATGGCTACACCTTC. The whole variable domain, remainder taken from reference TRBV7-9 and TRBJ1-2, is DTGVSQNPRHKITKRGQNVTFRCDPISEHNRLYWYRQTLGQGPEFLTYFQNEAQLEKSRLLSDRFSAERPKGSFSTLEIQRTEQGDSAMYLCASSFDPQGANYGYTFGSGTRLTVV.

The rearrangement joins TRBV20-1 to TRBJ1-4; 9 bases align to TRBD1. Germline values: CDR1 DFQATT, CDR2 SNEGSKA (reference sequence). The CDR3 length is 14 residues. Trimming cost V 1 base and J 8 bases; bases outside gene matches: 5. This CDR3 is CSARAGQGFEKLFF. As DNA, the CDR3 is TGCAGTGCTAGAGCGGGACAGGGATTCGAAAAACTGTTTTTT.